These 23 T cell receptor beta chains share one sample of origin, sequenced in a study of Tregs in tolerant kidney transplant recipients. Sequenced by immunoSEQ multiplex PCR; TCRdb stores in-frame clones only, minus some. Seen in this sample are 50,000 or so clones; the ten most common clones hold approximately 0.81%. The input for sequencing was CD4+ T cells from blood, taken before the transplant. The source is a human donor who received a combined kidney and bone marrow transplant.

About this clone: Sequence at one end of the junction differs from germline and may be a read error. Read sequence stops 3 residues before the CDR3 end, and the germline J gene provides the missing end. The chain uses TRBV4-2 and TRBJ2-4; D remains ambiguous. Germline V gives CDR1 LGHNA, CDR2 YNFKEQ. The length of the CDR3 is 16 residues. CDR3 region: CASSQGYKIAKNIQYF. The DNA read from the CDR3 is TGCGCCAGCAGCCAAGGTTACAAGATAGCCAAAAACATT.

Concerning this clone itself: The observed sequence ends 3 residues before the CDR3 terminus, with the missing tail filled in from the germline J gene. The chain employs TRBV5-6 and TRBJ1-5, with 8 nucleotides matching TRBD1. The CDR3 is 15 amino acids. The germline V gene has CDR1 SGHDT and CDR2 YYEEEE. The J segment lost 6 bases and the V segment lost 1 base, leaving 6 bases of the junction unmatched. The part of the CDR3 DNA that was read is TGTGCCAGCAGCTTGTCAGGGGGCTCAGGTCAGCCC. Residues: CASSLSGGSGQP. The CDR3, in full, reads CASSLSGGSGQPQHF.

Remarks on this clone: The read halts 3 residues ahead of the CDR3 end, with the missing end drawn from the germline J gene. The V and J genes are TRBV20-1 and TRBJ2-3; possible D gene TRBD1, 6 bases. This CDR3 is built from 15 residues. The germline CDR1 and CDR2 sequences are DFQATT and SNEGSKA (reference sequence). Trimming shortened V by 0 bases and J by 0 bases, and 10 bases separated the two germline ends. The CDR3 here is CSARDWQGSTDTQYF. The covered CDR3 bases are TGCAGTGCTAGAGATTGGCAGGGGAGCACAGATACG.

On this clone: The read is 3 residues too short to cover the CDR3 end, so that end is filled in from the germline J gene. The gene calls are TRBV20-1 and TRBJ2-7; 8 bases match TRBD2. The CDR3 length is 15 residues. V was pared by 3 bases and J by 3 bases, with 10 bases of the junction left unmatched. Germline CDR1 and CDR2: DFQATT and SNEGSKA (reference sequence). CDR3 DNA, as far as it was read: TGCAGTGCTAGGAGTATAGCGGGACGGGACTACGAG. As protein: CSARSIAGRDYE. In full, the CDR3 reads CSARSIAGRDYEQYF.

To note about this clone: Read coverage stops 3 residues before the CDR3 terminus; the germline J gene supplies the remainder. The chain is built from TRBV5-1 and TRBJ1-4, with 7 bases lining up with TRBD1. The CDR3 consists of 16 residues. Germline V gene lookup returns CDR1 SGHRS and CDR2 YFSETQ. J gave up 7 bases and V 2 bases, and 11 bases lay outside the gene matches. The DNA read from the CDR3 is TGCGCCAGCAGCTTAAAATCCGGGCAGGGGGGTGAAAAA. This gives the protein CASSLKSGQGGEK. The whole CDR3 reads CASSLKSGQGGEKLFF.

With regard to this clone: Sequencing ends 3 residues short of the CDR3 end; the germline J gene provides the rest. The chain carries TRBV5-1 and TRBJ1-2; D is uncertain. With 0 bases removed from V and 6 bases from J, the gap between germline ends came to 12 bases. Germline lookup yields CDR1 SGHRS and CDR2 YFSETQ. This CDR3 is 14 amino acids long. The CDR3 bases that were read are TGCGCCAGCAGCTTGGCCTTGCCAGGCGATGGC. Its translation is CASSLALPGDG. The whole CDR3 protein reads CASSLALPGDGYTF.

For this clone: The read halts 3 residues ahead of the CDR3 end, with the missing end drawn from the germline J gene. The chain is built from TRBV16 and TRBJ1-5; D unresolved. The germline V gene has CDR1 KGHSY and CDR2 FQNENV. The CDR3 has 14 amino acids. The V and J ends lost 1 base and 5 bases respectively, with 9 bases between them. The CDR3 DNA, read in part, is TGTGCCAGCAGCCAATTTGAGGGCGATCAGCCC. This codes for CASSQFEGDQP. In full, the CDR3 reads CASSQFEGDQPQHF.

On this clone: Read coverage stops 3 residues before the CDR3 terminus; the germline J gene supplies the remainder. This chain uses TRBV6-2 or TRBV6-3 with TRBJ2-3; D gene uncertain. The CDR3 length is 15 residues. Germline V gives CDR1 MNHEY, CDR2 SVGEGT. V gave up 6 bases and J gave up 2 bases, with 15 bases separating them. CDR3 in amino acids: CASSLQETNTDTQYF. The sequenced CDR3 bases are TGTGCCAGCAGCCTGCAGGAGACAAACACAGATACG.

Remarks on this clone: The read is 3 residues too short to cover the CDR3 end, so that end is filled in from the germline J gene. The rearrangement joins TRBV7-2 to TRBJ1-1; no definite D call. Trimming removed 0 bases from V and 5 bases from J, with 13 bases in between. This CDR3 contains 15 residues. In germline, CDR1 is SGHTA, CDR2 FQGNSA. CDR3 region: CASSLALTYLTEAFF. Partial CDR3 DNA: TGTGCCAGCAGCTTAGCGCTTACCTATTTGACTGAA.

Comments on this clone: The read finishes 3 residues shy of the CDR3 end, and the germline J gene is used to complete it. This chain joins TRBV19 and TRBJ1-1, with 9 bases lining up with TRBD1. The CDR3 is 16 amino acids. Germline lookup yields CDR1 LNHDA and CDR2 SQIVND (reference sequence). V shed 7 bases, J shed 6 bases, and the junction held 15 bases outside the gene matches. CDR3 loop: CASTLNPRTGEPEAFF. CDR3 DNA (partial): TGTGCCAGTACTCTAAACCCCCGGACAGGGGAACCTGAA.

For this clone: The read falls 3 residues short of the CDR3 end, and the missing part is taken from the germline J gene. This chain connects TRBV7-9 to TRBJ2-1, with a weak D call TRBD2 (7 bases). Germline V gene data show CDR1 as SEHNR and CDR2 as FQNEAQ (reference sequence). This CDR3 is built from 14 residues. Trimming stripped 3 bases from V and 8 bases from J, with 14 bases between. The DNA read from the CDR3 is TGTGCCAGCAGCTTTAGAGGGGGGGCCCATGAG. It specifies CASSFRGGAHE. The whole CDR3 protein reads CASSFRGGAHEQFF.

The CDR3 here is CAWSKGQPNTEAFF. The CDR3 bases that were read are TGTGCCTGGAGTAAGGGACAGCCGAACACTGAA. This rearrangement joins TRBV30 to TRBJ1-1; 7 nucleotides match TRBD1. The missing CDR3 end, 3 residues past where the read stops, is filled in from the germline J gene. The length of the CDR3 is 14 residues. V was clipped by 2 bases and J by 1 base; unmatched bases: 4. The V gene's germline CDR1 is GTSNPN and CDR2 SVGIG (reference sequence).

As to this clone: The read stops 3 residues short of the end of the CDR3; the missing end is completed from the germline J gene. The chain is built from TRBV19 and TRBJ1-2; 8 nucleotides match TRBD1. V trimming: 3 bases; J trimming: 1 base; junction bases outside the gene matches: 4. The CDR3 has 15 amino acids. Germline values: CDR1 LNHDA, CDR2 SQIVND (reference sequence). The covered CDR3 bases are TGTGCCAGTAGTATCGGGACAGGTCATAACTATGGC. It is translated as CASSIGTGHNYG. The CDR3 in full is CASSIGTGHNYGYTF.

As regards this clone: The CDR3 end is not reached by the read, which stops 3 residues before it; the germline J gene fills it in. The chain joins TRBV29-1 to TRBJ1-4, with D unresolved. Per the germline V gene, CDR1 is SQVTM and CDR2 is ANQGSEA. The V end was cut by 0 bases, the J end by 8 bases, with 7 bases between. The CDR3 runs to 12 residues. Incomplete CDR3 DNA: TGCAGCGTTGAAGATCAACAGGAAAAA. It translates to CSVEDQQEK. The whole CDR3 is CSVEDQQEKLFF.

CDR3 in amino acids: CASRISGTSYNEQFF. The covered CDR3 bases are TGCGCCAGCAGGATTAGTGGGACTTCCTACAATGAG. The chain is built from TRBV5-1 and TRBJ2-1; tentatively, D is TRBD2 (6 bases). The read halts 3 residues ahead of the CDR3 end, with the missing end drawn from the germline J gene. V was shortened by 5 bases and J by 1 base, with 13 bases between the two germline ends. This CDR3 comprises 15 residues. CDR1 and CDR2 (germline): SGHRS, YFSETQ.

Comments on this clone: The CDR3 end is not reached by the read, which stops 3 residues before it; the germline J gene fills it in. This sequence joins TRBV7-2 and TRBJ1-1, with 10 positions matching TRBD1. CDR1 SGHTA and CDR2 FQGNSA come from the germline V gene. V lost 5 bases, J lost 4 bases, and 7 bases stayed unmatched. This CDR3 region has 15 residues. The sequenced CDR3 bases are TGTGCCAGCAGCAACAGGGACAGGGGTTTCACTGAA. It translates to CASSNRDRGFTE. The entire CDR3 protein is CASSNRDRGFTEAFF. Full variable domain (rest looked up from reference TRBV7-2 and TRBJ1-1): GAGVSQSPSNKVTEKGKDVELRCDPISGHTALYWYRQSLGQGLEFLIYFQGNSAPDKSGLPSDRFSAERTGGSVSTLTIQRTQQEDSAVYLCASSNRDRGFTEAFFGQGTRLTVV.

The sequenced part of the CDR3 DNA is TGTGCCAGTAGTATTGAGGGCAGGGTAGGGGAGACC. It encodes CASSIEGRVGET. The entire CDR3 protein is CASSIEGRVGETQYF. This chain connects TRBV19 to TRBJ2-5; the D gene could be TRBD1 or TRBD2 (5 bases each). The read ends 3 residues early relative to the CDR3; the germline J gene fills the gap. Germline V lookup: CDR1 LNHDA, CDR2 SQIVND (reference sequence). The CDR3 sequence is 15 residues long. V was clipped by 3 bases and J by 5 bases, with 16 bases between them.

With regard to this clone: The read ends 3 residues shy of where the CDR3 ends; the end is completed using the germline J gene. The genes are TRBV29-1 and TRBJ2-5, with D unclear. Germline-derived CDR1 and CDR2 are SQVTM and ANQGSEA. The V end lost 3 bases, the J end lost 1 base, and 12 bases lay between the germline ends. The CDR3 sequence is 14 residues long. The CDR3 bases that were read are TGCAGCGTTGACCCAGAAACAATCCAAGAGACC. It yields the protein CSVDPETIQET. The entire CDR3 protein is CSVDPETIQETQYF.

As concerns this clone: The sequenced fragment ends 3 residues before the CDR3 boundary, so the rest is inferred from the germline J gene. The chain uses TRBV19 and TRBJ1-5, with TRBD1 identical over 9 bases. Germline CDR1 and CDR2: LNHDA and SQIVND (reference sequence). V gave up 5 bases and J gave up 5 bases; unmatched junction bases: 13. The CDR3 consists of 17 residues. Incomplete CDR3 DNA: TGTGCCAGTAGTGACCTATACGGGACAGGGCTACATCAGCCC. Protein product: CASSDLYGTGLHQP. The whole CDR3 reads CASSDLYGTGLHQPQHF.

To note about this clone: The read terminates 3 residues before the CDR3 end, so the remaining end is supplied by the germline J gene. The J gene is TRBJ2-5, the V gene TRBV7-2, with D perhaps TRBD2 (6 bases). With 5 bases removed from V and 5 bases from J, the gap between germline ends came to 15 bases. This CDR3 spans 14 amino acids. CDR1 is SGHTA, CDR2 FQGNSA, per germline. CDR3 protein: CASSVGGVRETQYF. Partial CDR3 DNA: TGTGCCAGCAGCGTAGGCGGGGTGCGGGAGACC.

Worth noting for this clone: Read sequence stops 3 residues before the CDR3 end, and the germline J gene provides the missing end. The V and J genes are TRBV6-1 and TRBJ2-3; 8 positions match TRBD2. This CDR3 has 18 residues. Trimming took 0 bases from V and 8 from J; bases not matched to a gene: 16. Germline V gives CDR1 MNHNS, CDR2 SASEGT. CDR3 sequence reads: CASSEALSGGAFGSTQYF. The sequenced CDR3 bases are TGTGCCAGCAGTGAAGCGTTGAGCGGGGGTGCGTTTGGCAGTACG.

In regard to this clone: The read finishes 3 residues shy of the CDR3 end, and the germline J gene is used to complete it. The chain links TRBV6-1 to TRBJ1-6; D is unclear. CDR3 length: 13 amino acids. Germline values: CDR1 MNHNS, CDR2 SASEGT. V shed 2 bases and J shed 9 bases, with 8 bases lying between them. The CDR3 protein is CASSEWLASPLHF. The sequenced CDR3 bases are TGTGCCAGCAGTGAATGGCTAGCTTCACCC.

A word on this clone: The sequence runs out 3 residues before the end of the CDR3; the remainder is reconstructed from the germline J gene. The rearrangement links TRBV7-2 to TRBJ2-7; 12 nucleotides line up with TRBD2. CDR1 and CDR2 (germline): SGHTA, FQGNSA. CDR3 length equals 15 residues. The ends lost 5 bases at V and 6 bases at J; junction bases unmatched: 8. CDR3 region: CASSRLAGVSVEQYF. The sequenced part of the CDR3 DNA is TGTGCCAGCAGCCGACTAGCGGGAGTCTCGGTCGAG.